Described below is a single TCR beta chain sequence and its context. The record originates from a study of blood T cells in healthy people across ages. Sample-barcoded 5' priming and a J-beta primer mix drove a second PCR of 7 to 11 cycles. TCRdb passed the 5' RACE reads through MiXCR, listing each CDR3 protein once. The sample yields around 650,000 distinct CDR3 sequences, approximately 40% seen once. CDR1 is LNHDA and CDR2 is SQIVND in the germline V gene (reference sequence). The CDR3 extends over 14 amino acids. The V end lost 6 bases, the J end lost 2 bases, and 13 bases lay between the germline ends.

Sequencing was done on a sample of blood. The gene calls are TRBV19 and TRBJ1-1, with D uncertain. The source of this sequence is a man of 80 years or more in good health. CDR3 sequence reads: CASRTQQLNTEAFF. CDR3 in DNA: TGTGCCAGTAGAACCCAGCAACTTAACACTGAAGCTTTCTTT.